One and the same sample provided the 29 T cell receptor beta chains below, sequenced in a study of blood T cells in healthy people across ages. A second PCR of 7 to 11 cycles used a sample-barcoded 5' primer and a J-beta primer mix. Each CDR3 protein is one row after TCRdb ran MiXCR on the 5' RACE reads. The data contain around 990,000 distinct CDR3 sequences, 20% to 25% of them singletons. These records were also assigned to another study, of T cells of mothers and their children.

Sequencing used blood. The receptors come from a girl between 2 and 10 years old in good health.

The chain links TRBV7-2 to TRBJ2-2; 10 positions match TRBD1. V trimming: 3 bases; J trimming: 1 base; junction bases outside the gene matches: 2. CDR1 SGHTA and CDR2 FQGNSA come from the germline V gene. There are 16 residues in the CDR3. In DNA, the CDR3 is TGTGCCAGCAGCTTGGACAGGGGGTGGAACACCGGGGAGCTGTTTTTT. Residues: CASSLDRGWNTGELFF.

The V call is TRBV28, the J call TRBJ2-5, with 10 bases fitting TRBD1. Trimming at V came to 5 bases and at J to 5 bases, leaving 11 bases not matched to a gene. The CDR3 consists of 16 residues. Germline V gives CDR1 MDHEN, CDR2 SYDVKM. The CDR3 sequence is CASSVPGQGLKETQYF. The CDR3 region has the DNA TGTGCCAGCAGTGTCCCGGGACAGGGGCTCAAGGAGACCCAGTACTTC.

There are a few counts of this clonotype. The V gene is TRBV19, the J gene TRBJ1-5, with 7 bases identical to TRBD1. V lost 5 bases and J lost 4; bases outside the gene matches: 8. The CDR3 is 15 residues long. Germline V lookup: CDR1 LNHDA, CDR2 SQIVND (reference sequence). The CDR3 loop is CASSGQTGHNQPQHF. DNA for the CDR3: TGTGCCAGTAGTGGGCAGACAGGGCATAATCAGCCCCAGCATTTT.

Of note for this clonotype: One junction end does not reproduce the germline sequence, and a read error may be involved. The rearrangement joins TRBV15 to TRBJ2-1; a weak D match, TRBD1 (6 bases). Germline lookup yields CDR1 LNHNV and CDR2 YYDKDF (reference sequence). This CDR3 comprises 16 residues. The DNA of the CDR3 is TGTGCCACCGGCAGAGCGATCCCGGGACATTACAATGAGCAGTTCTTC. This translates into CATGRAIPGHYNEQFF.

The genes are TRBV21-1 and TRBJ2-3; TRBD1, the table's D call, lacks a check against the DNA. TRBV21-1 is a recognized pseudogene. The CDR3 totals 17 residues. CDR3 in DNA: TGTGCCAGCAGCAAATCTCCCGGGACACCCAAGGCGGATACGCAGTATTTT. Protein product: CASSKSPGTPKADTQYF.

This clonotype showed up just a few times. The rearrangement joins TRBV7-2 to TRBJ2-2, with 7 bases aligning to TRBD2. Losses at the gene ends were 0 bases for V and 5 bases for J; bases not matched to a gene: 9. Germline assignment: CDR1 SGHTA and CDR2 FQGNSA. The CDR3 runs 17 residues. CDR3 protein: CASSLAVGLLRTGELFF. DNA for the CDR3: TGTGCCAGCAGCTTAGCGGTGGGACTATTACGGACCGGGGAGCTGTTTTTT.

This clonotype was found a few times. V and J are TRBV4-1 and TRBJ2-5; D may be TRBD1 (5 bases). Germline lookup yields CDR1 MGHRA and CDR2 YSYEKL. Trimming stripped 0 bases from V and 5 bases from J, with 13 bases between. The CDR3 sequence is 15 residues long. CDR3 DNA: TGCGCCAGCAGCCAAGAACACAGGTTTATGGAGACCCAGTACTTC. Its translation is CASSQEHRFMETQYF.

This clonotype appeared a single time. This chain joins TRBV6-5 and TRBJ1-2; D not certain. The V gene lost 7 bases and the J gene lost 5 bases, with 20 bases spanning the gap. Germline V gene lookup returns CDR1 MNHEY and CDR2 SVGAGI. This CDR3 is built from 15 residues. CDR3: CASTTEGSDIYGYTF. The CDR3 DNA reads as TGTGCCAGCACCACAGAGGGCAGCGATATTTATGGCTACACCTTC.

This clonotype has only a few counts. This rearrangement joins TRBV4-1 to TRBJ1-5; no definite D call. The CDR3 consists of 11 residues. Per germline, CDR1 MGHRA and CDR2 YSYEKL. V lost 6 bases and J 4 bases, leaving 4 bases between the germline ends. The CDR3 loop reads CASRGNQPQHF. CDR3 DNA: TGCGCCAGCAGGGGGAATCAGCCCCAGCATTTT.

The table lists this clonotype with a few counts. The V call is TRBV7-6, the J call TRBJ2-1; either TRBD1 or TRBD2 may supply D (6 bases each). CDR1 is SGHVS and CDR2 is FNYEAQ in the germline V gene. The CDR3 length is 17 residues. V lost 1 base, J lost 6 bases, and 19 bases lay in between. The CDR3, as DNA: TGTGCCAGCAGCTTAGGTCACGGGGGAAAAGGGGGCAATGAGCAGTTCTTC. Translation: CASSLGHGGKGGNEQFF.

This chain joins TRBV7-3 and TRBJ2-1, with 9 positions matching TRBD2. V shed 3 bases, J shed 7 bases, and the junction held 7 bases outside the gene matches. The CDR3 totals 15 residues. The germline CDR1 and CDR2 sequences are SGHTA and FQGTGA. The CDR3: CASSFASGIVNEQFF. The CDR3 region has the DNA TGTGCCAGCAGCTTTGCTAGCGGGATCGTGAATGAGCAGTTCTTC.

A few counts support this clonotype. The V and J genes are TRBV6-5 and TRBJ1-2; no clear D. Germline V gene sequence: CDR1 MNHEY, CDR2 SVGAGI. The CDR3 has 16 residues. V shed 3 bases and J shed 7 bases, with 21 bases lying between them. The CDR3 sequence is CASSYGSPPYLGGYTF. The CDR3 nucleotides are TGTGCCAGCAGTTATGGGAGCCCACCTTACCTGGGTGGCTACACCTTC.

The CDR3 sequence: CATSDPQTGNNSYNEQFF. The DNA for the CDR3 is TGTGCCACCAGTGACCCGCAGACTGGAAATAACTCCTACAATGAGCAGTTCTTC. The V call is TRBV24-1, the J call TRBJ2-1; D not certain. The CDR3 is 18 residues long. Trimming took 4 bases from V and 0 from J, leaving 18 bases between them. Germline values: CDR1 KGHDR, CDR2 SFDVKD.

There are a few counts of this clonotype. The chain joins TRBV5-1 to TRBJ2-1, with D perhaps TRBD1 (6 bases). Trimming pared 4 bases from V and 0 bases from J, leaving 11 bases between. This CDR3 is built from 15 residues. Germline V lookup: CDR1 SGHRS, CDR2 YFSETQ. CDR3 nucleotides: TGCGCCAGCAGCACCGACAGGAGCTCCTACAATGAGCAGTTCTTC. The encoded protein is CASSTDRSSYNEQFF.

The chain has TRBV7-3 and TRBJ2-1; D may be TRBD1 or TRBD2 (7 bases each). This CDR3 is 14 amino acids long. Trimming stripped 5 bases from V and 10 bases from J, with 18 bases between. Germline CDR1 and CDR2: SGHTA and FQGTGA. As DNA, the CDR3 is TGTGCCAGCAGCCCCCCAGGGGGGGTTAGGGAGCAGTTCTTC. This codes for CASSPPGGVREQFF. The whole variable domain, remainder taken from reference TRBV7-3 and TRBJ2-1, is GAGVSQTPSNKVTEKGKYVELRCDPISGHTALYWYRQSLGQGPEFLIYFQGTGAADDSGLPNDRFFAVRPEGSVSTLKIQRTERGDSAVYLCASSPPGGVREQFFGPGTRLTVL.

The chain joins TRBV20-1 to TRBJ2-5; D tentatively fits TRBD1 or TRBD2 (6 bases each). V shed 0 bases and J shed 5 bases, with 13 bases lying between them. Germline V gene sequence: CDR1 DFQATT, CDR2 SNEGSKA (reference sequence). The CDR3 contains 14 residues. The CDR3 loop is CSARDGGLQETQYF. The DNA of the CDR3 is TGCAGTGCTAGAGATGGGGGGCTCCAGGAGACCCAGTACTTC.

A few counts support this clonotype. The chain is built from TRBV6-5 and TRBJ1-2; D gene ambiguous. Trimming left V 4 bases short and J 2 bases short, with 11 bases between. The length of the CDR3 is 14 residues. Germline V lookup: CDR1 MNHEY, CDR2 SVGAGI. The CDR3 here is CASSSPQRNYGYTF. The DNA of the CDR3 is TGTGCCAGCAGTTCCCCACAGAGGAACTATGGCTACACCTTC.

Notes on this clonotype: Given a much more abundant clone one base away, this may be a read error. The V gene is TRBV24-1, the J gene TRBJ2-2; D may be TRBD1 (6 bases). CDR1 and CDR2 from the germline V gene are KGHDR and SFDVKD. The CDR3 has 12 amino acids. With 12 bases removed from V and 6 bases from J, the gap between germline ends came to 13 bases. In nucleotides, the CDR3 is TGTGCCGCCACCCAGGGGCCCGGGGAGCTGTTTTTT. Amino acid sequence: CAATQGPGELFF.

This clonotype turned up a few times. This rearrangement joins TRBV7-8 to TRBJ2-5; D is possibly TRBD2 (5 bases). The end of the DNA is better explained by TRBJ2-1, so the J call may be wrong. The CDR3 consists of 14 residues. In germline, CDR1 is SGHVS, CDR2 FQNEAQ. In nucleotides, the CDR3 is TGTGCCAGCAGCTTCCCGGACTTCAACCCTGAGCAGTTCTTC. Encoded protein: CASSFPDFNPEQFF.

The table lists this clonotype with a few counts. This chain connects TRBV4-1 to TRBJ2-5; TRBD1 might be the D (6 bases). The J call could be wrong; TRBJ2-1 is a better fit for the DNA end. There are 14 residues in the CDR3. Germline lookup yields CDR1 MGHRA and CDR2 YSYEKL. CDR3: CASSQEGTHNEQFF. The DNA of the CDR3 is TGCGCCAGCAGCCAAGAGGGGACACACAATGAGCAGTTCTTC.

The sample holds a few counts of this clonotype. A read error may account for a junction end that differs from germline. This chain uses TRBV9 with TRBJ2-7, with 8 bases matching TRBD1. Looked up from germline, CDR1 is SGDLS and CDR2 is YYNGEE. This CDR3 comprises 15 residues. As DNA, the CDR3 is TGTGCCAGCAGCGCGGAGACAGGGGAACCCTACGGGCAGTACTTC. As protein: CASSAETGEPYGQYF.

The J gene is TRBJ2-4, the V gene TRBV19; no firm D call. Per the germline V gene, CDR1 is LNHDA and CDR2 is SQIVND (reference sequence). The CDR3 is 12 residues long. Trimming pared 3 bases from V and 4 bases from J, leaving 4 bases between. DNA for the CDR3: TGTGCCAGTAGTATGAATAAAAACATTCAGTACTTC. It encodes CASSMNKNIQYF.

The V gene is TRBV7-2, the J gene TRBJ2-5; 7 bases are a match to TRBD1. The J call is in doubt because the DNA end fits TRBJ2-7 better. In germline, CDR1 is SGHTA, CDR2 FQGNSA. The CDR3 contains 15 residues. CDR3 in DNA: TGTGCCAGCAGCTCTTATATGGGACAGTCTTACGAGCAGTACTTC. It encodes CASSSYMGQSYEQYF.

This clonotype was seen a handful of times. The chain joins TRBV6-2 or TRBV6-3 to TRBJ2-7; D remains ambiguous. The CDR3 covers 16 residues. From germline, CDR1 is MNHEY and CDR2 SVGEGT. V was pared by 6 bases and J by 4 bases, with 22 bases between. CDR3 residues: CASRSPLLLGTYEQYF. CDR3 DNA: TGTGCCAGCAGATCCCCACTTCTACTGGGAACTTACGAGCAGTACTTC.

The rearrangement links TRBV5-1 to TRBJ2-1, with 14 bases aligning to TRBD2. Germline-derived CDR1 and CDR2 are SGHRS and YFSETQ. V lost 3 bases, J lost 0 bases, and 17 bases stayed unmatched. CDR3 length: 22 residues. CDR3 DNA sequence: TGCGCCAGCAGCTCGGAACGGTCGGGACTAGCGGGGGTGTATCGCTCCTACAATGAGCAGTTCTTC. Encoded protein: CASSSERSGLAGVYRSYNEQFF. Full variable domain (rest looked up from reference TRBV5-1 and TRBJ2-1): KAGVTQTPRYLIKTRGQQVTLSCSPISGHRSVSWYQQTPGQGLQFLFEYFSETQRNKGNFPGRFSGRQFSNSRSEMNVSTLELGDSALYLCASSSERSGLAGVYRSYNEQFFGPGTRLTVL.

V is TRBV12-3 or TRBV12-4 and J is TRBJ1-5; no definite D call. The CDR3 consists of 15 residues. Deletions cut 3 bases from V and 0 bases from J, with 9 bases between. CDR3 sequence: CASSFADYSNQPQHF. The CDR3 nucleotides read TGTGCCAGCAGTTTTGCGGATTATAGCAATCAGCCCCAGCATTTT.

This clonotype appeared a few times. V usage is TRBV7-2 and J usage is TRBJ2-7; 9 bases align to TRBD2. The CDR3 is 17 amino acids. Germline assignment: CDR1 SGHTA and CDR2 FQGNSA. The V and J ends lost 4 bases and 7 bases, in that order; junction bases with no gene match: 17. The CDR3 here is CASSSPVYAGGPEEQYF. The CDR3 DNA reads as TGTGCCAGCAGCTCGCCGGTATATGCGGGGGGGCCGGAAGAGCAGTACTTC.

There are a few counts of this clonotype. The rearrangement uses TRBV7-9 and TRBJ1-1; D call uncertain. The V end lost 5 bases, the J end lost 6 bases, and 13 bases lay between the germline ends. Germline V CDR1 and CDR2: SEHNR, FQNEAQ (reference sequence). There are 13 residues in the CDR3. This CDR3 is CASSLPLNPEAFF. The CDR3 coding sequence is TGTGCCAGCAGCCTACCTCTCAATCCTGAAGCTTTCTTT.

This clonotype was recorded only once. The J gene is TRBJ2-5, the V gene TRBV24-1, with 8 positions matching TRBD1. This CDR3 has 14 residues. Germline V gene sequence: CDR1 KGHDR, CDR2 SFDVKD. Trimming took 7 bases from V and 1 from J; bases not matched to a gene: 4. The chain's CDR3 is CATSHGQGQETQYF. In DNA form, the CDR3 reads TGTGCCACCAGCCACGGACAGGGCCAAGAGACCCAGTACTTC.